This TCR beta chain comes out of a study of blood T cell repertoires in COVID-19. In the study overall: Sources were T cells, B-cell-depleted T cells, or PBMCs; the material itself was cDNA or gDNA.

Trimming shortened V by 6 bases and J by 9 bases, and 15 bases separated the two germline ends. CDR3 length: 13 residues. From germline, CDR1 is SNHLY and CDR2 FYNNEI. Profiled with immunoSEQ multiplex PCR; TCRdb holds only in-frame clones, not every one. The profile covers 130,000 to 150,000 clones, with around 85% appearing a single time and approximately 2.7% taken by the ten largest. The sample was peripheral blood. The chain links TRBV2 to TRBJ1-3; D not certain. This clonotype was obtained from a woman aged 40 to 55 with active or convalescent COVID-19. CDR3 in DNA: TGTGCCAGCAGCCCGACATTGGGAGTCACCATATATTTT. Protein: CASSPTLGVTIYF.